A single T cell receptor (beta chain) is shown here with its context. The V gene's germline CDR1 is SGHNT and CDR2 YENEEA. Trimming took off 5 bases at V and 0 bases at J, with 20 bases between the two ends. The CDR3 is made up of 17 amino acids. Profiling relied on immunoSEQ multiplex PCR, and the TCRdb table lists in-frame clones only, not all of them. The sample consists of about 66,000 clones, 80% to 90% of them appearing once. This specimen comes from a study of OX40 agonist ivuxolimab in advanced cancers. At the level of the study: Dosing consisted of intravenous ivuxolimab at 0.01 to 10 mg/kg every 2 weeks.

The TCR sequence derives from an adult with an advanced solid tumor such as melanoma, head and neck, liver or kidney cancer. The specimen comprised CD4+ or CD8+ T cells sorted from blood, sampled in a trial of the OX40 agonist ivuxolimab. This chain connects TRBV11-3 to TRBJ2-7; D is unclear. This CDR3 is CASSPYGGLGNSYEQYF. The CDR3 nucleotides are TGTGCCAGCAGCCCTTATGGTGGGTTAGGAAACTCCTACGAGCAGTACTTC.